This T cell receptor (beta chain) was sequenced for a study of PD-L1 blockade in urothelial cancer. The data were produced by immunoSEQ multiplex PCR, yet TCRdb's version contains in-frame clones alone and is incomplete. The repertoire consists of more than 75,000 clones, with around 84% occurring once and the leading ten covering more than 2%. Time point in this sample: pretreatment peripheral blood. V shed 3 bases, J shed 6 bases, and the junction held 11 bases outside the gene matches. The CDR3 loop spans 16 amino acids. Germline V gene lookup returns CDR1 SGHRS and CDR2 YFSETQ. The genes are TRBV5-1 and TRBJ2-1, with TRBD1 matching 8 bases. This clonotype was sampled from a man aged 55 to 70 with urothelial cancer. The starting material was PBMCs, obtained around atezolizumab (anti-PD-L1) treatment. The CDR3 region has the DNA TGCGCCAGCAGCTCCGGGACAGGAAAAATGCGCAATGAGCAGTTCTTC. It translates to CASSSGTGKMRNEQFF.